This T cell receptor (beta chain) was identified in a study of T cell responses to AZD1222 COVID-19 vaccine. Sequencing was performed with immunoSEQ multiplex PCR; in TCRdb, only in-frame clones are kept and a portion is missing. The sample includes about 150,000 clones, over 75% of them seen just once. This CDR3 has 13 residues. Germline CDR1 SGHDT, CDR2 YYEEEE. Trimming shortened V by 2 bases and J by 3 bases, and 9 bases separated the two germline ends. This clone was observed once. The clonotype comes from an adult who received the AZD1222 COVID-19 vaccine. Sequencing used peripheral blood, obtained 28 days after the second AZD1222 dose. The V call is TRBV5-6, the J call TRBJ2-7; D tentatively fits TRBD1 or TRBD2 (5 bases each). The CDR3 sequence: CASSFRDVYEQYF. The DNA of the CDR3 is TGTGCCAGCAGCTTTCGGGACGTCTACGAGCAGTACTTC.